The T cell receptor beta chain described here comes from a study of blood T cell repertoires in COVID-19. The germline V and J ends were trimmed by 4 bases and 2 bases, with 13 bases remaining between them. The CDR3 is made up of 15 amino acids. Germline loops: CDR1 SGHDN, CDR2 FVKESK. This clone was found a few times. Cohorts were assigned according to the clinical history that participants reported. TCRdb's copy holds only in-frame clones and misses some; the assay was immunoSEQ multiplex PCR. The data show 150,000 to 200,000 clones, with roughly 87% seen just once and roughly 1.2% held by the top ten.

The sequenced sample consisted of PBMCs or T cells enriched from blood (not recorded which). This clonotype was obtained from a human donor with acute COVID-19. The donor label of this sample is uncertain. This chain uses TRBV14 with TRBJ2-3; D is possibly TRBD1 (5 bases). The CDR3 sequence: CASSLQGGHTDTQYF. Written as DNA, the CDR3 is TGTGCCAGCAGCCTGCAGGGTGGACACACAGATACGCAGTATTTT.